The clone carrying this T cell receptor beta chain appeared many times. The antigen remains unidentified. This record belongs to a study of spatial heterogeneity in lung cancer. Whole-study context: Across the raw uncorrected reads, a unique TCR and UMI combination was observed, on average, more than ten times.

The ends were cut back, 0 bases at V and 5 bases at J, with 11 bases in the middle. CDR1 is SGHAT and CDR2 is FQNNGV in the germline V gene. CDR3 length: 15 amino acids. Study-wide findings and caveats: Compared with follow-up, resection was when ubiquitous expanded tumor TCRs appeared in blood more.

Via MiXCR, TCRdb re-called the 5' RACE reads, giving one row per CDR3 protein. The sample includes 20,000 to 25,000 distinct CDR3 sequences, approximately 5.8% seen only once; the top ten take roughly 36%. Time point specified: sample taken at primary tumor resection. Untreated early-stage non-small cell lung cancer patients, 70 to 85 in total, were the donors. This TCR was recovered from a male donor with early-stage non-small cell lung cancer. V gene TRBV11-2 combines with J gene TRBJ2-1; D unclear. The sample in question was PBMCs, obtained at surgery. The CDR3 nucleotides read TGTGCCAGCAGCTTAGATGTTGGGTGGCACAATGAGCAGTTCTTC. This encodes CASSLDVGWHNEQFF.